The 27 T cell receptor beta chains presented below share a single source sample, sequenced in a study of patients and donors after allogeneic stem cell transplantation. MiXCR, run by TCRdb on the RT-PCR reads, gives a single entry per CDR3 protein. There are hundreds of thousands of distinct CDR3 sequences in the sample; about 37% occur only once, and 11% lies in the top ten. Sequenced input: blood, either unsorted or a sorted T cell fraction (not recorded which). The origin of the receptors is a human donor who was either an allogeneic HSCT recipient or a stem cell or donor lymphocyte infusion donor (not recorded which). It is not recorded whose cells these are; they may come from a transplant donor.

The chain combines TRBV5-1 with TRBJ1-5; D may be TRBD1 (5 bases). This CDR3 comprises 14 residues. Trimming shortened V by 4 bases and J by 7 bases, and 15 bases separated the two germline ends. Germline assignment: CDR1 SGHRS and CDR2 YFSETQ. CDR3 sequence: CASSPDSASQPQHF. The CDR3 DNA follows: TGCGCCAGCAGCCCTGACAGTGCAAGCCAGCCCCAGCATTTT.

This chain joins TRBV27 and TRBJ1-1; TRBD1 matches at 7 bases. The CDR3 covers 16 residues. Germline V CDR1 and CDR2: MNHEY, SMNVEV (reference sequence). Trimming removed 6 bases from V and 1 base from J; junction bases left unmatched: 11. The CDR3 DNA reads TGTGCCAGCAGACGAAGACAGGGAGGTACGAACACTGAAGCTTTCTTT. Residues: CASRRRQGGTNTEAFF.

CDR3 protein: CASRPGDLNYGYTF. CDR3 nucleotides: TGTGCCAGCAGACCAGGGGACCTTAACTATGGCTACACCTTC. The chain is built from TRBV6-5 and TRBJ1-2; D possibly corresponds to TRBD1 (6 bases). With 6 bases removed from V and 1 base from J, the gap between germline ends came to 12 bases. Per germline, CDR1 MNHEY and CDR2 SVGAGI. The CDR3 spans 14 residues.

The chain carries TRBV9 and TRBJ2-4; unclear D gene. V shed 0 bases and J shed 9 bases, with 16 bases lying between them. CDR1 is SGDLS and CDR2 is YYNGEE in the germline V gene. CDR3 length: 15 amino acids. The CDR3 nucleotides are TGTGCCAGCAGCGTAGCTACGACATCGCCAGGCATTCAGTACTTC. Protein sequence: CASSVATTSPGIQYF.

Judged by abundance, this clonotype is medium-sized (0.01 to 0.1%). The gene calls are TRBV5-1 and TRBJ1-1; D ambiguous. Germline V gene data show CDR1 as SGHRS and CDR2 as YFSETQ. The length of the CDR3 is 15 residues. V lost 0 bases and J 6 bases, leaving 15 bases between the germline ends. The CDR3 reads CASSLVLGPRAEAFF. DNA for the CDR3: TGCGCCAGCAGCTTGGTTTTGGGTCCACGCGCTGAAGCTTTCTTT.

This clonotype was seen more than once but under ten times. This chain joins TRBV24-1 and TRBJ1-1; D might be TRBD1 (5 bases). Germline CDR1 KGHDR, CDR2 SFDVKD. The CDR3 consists of 15 residues. The V end lost 2 bases, the J end lost 5 bases, and 14 bases lay between the germline ends. DNA for the CDR3: TGTGCCACCAGTGATTCCGGGGCTGTGGGAACTGAAGCTTTCTTT. It specifies CATSDSGAVGTEAFF.

This clonotype appeared a few times. The chain recombines TRBV20-1 with TRBJ1-2, with 7 nucleotides matching TRBD1. This CDR3 region has 14 residues. Germline CDR1 is DFQATT and CDR2 is SNEGSKA (reference sequence). The J segment lost 8 bases and the V segment lost 2 bases, leaving 11 bases of the junction unmatched. CDR3 DNA: TGCAGTGCTAGACCGGGACAGAACCCTATGGGCTACACCTTC. This gives the protein CSARPGQNPMGYTF.

V and J are TRBV5-5 and TRBJ1-2; a weak D match, TRBD1 (5 bases). The CDR3 is 19 residues long. The V end lost 0 bases, the J end lost 1 base, and 22 bases lay between the germline ends. Per germline, CDR1 SGHKS and CDR2 YYEKEE (reference sequence). The CDR3 sequence is CASSLVNSGAGAVNYGYTF. The CDR3 bases are TGTGCCAGCAGCTTGGTCAACTCAGGCGCCGGGGCGGTTAACTATGGCTACACCTTC.

This clonotype was observed a handful of times. V usage is TRBV28 and J usage is TRBJ1-6; 7 positions match TRBD1. V lost 7 bases to trimming and J lost 4 bases; unmatched junction nucleotides: 7. Germline V gene sequence: CDR1 MDHEN, CDR2 SYDVKM. The CDR3 loop spans 15 amino acids. For the CDR3, the DNA is TGTGCCAGCACCGCTACAGGGGTATATAATTCACCCCTCCACTTT. Translating it yields CASTATGVYNSPLHF.

The chain is built from TRBV10-3 and TRBJ1-4; D is uncertain. This CDR3 comprises 13 residues. V was trimmed by 3 bases and J by 4 bases, leaving 6 bases between them. The V gene's germline CDR1 is ENHRY and CDR2 SYGVKD. In DNA form, the CDR3 reads TGTGCCATCAGTGACGGAATTAATGAAAAACTGTTTTTT. As protein: CAISDGINEKLFF.

The V and J genes are TRBV18 and TRBJ1-3, with 7 bases lining up with TRBD1. The CDR3 spans 14 residues. After removal of 6 bases from V and 4 bases from J, the junction contained 6 bases not matched to a gene. Germline CDR1 reads KGHSH; CDR2 reads LQKENI. CDR3 region: CASSTADRGNTIYF. Written as DNA, the CDR3 is TGTGCCAGCTCCACAGCGGACAGGGGAAACACCATATATTTT. The whole variable domain, remainder taken from reference TRBV18 and TRBJ1-3, is NAGVMQNPRHLVRRRGQEARLRCSPMKGHSHVYWYRQLPEEGLKFMVYLQKENIIDESGMPKERFSAEFPKEGPSILRIQQVVRGDSAAYFCASSTADRGNTIYFGEGSWLTVV.

The chain links TRBV5-1 to TRBJ2-1, with D tentatively TRBD2 (6 bases). Germline CDR1 is SGHRS and CDR2 is YFSETQ. The CDR3 spans 14 residues. The V end was cut by 5 bases, the J end by 5 bases, with 14 bases between. The CDR3 spells CASRKVAVNNEQFF. The CDR3 nucleotides are TGCGCCAGCAGGAAAGTAGCGGTGAACAATGAGCAGTTCTTC. Full variable domain (outside the CDR3, taken from reference TRBV5-1 and TRBJ2-1): KAGVTQTPRYLIKTRGQQVTLSCSPISGHRSVSWYQQTPGQGLQFLFEYFSETQRNKGNFPGRFSGRQFSNSRSEMNVSTLELGDSALYLCASRKVAVNNEQFFGPGTRLTVL.

The V call is TRBV19, the J call TRBJ2-1; either TRBD1 or TRBD2 may fit D (5 bases each). Per germline, CDR1 LNHDA and CDR2 SQIVND (reference sequence). The V end lost 3 bases, the J end lost 2 bases, and 14 bases lay between the germline ends. CDR3 length: 16 amino acids. The CDR3 region has the DNA TGTGCCAGTAGTATTTCAAGGGACGGGGCCTACAATGAGCAGTTCTTC. This encodes CASSISRDGAYNEQFF.

This clonotype came up a few times. V and J are TRBV12-3 or TRBV12-4 and TRBJ1-1; D remains unclear. Between the trimmed V and J ends, which lost 6 bases and 0 bases, there was a span of 8 bases. The CDR3 covers 13 residues. The CDR3 region has the DNA TGTGCCAGCAGCTCGGCGGTGAACACTGAAGCTTTCTTT. Translating gives CASSSAVNTEAFF.

A few counts support this clonotype. The rearrangement links TRBV12-3 or TRBV12-4 to TRBJ1-2; tentatively, D is TRBD1 (5 bases). This CDR3 spans 15 amino acids. V shed 5 bases and J shed 0 bases, with 13 bases lying between them. Here the CDR3 DNA reads TGTGCCAGCAGTCCAACACAGACAGCTAACTATGGCTACACCTTC. It translates to CASSPTQTANYGYTF.

This clonotype has just a few counts. The chain combines TRBV27 with TRBJ1-5; the match to TRBD1 covers 7 bases. The CDR3 loop spans 12 amino acids. Looked up from germline, CDR1 is MNHEY and CDR2 is SMNVEV (reference sequence). The J segment lost 4 bases and the V segment lost 8 bases, leaving 2 bases of the junction unmatched. CDR3 amino acids: CASAGGNQPQHF. The DNA of the CDR3 is TGTGCCAGCGCAGGGGGAAATCAGCCCCAGCATTTT.

This clonotype occurred a few times. The rearrangement uses TRBV5-1 and TRBJ2-2, with TRBD1 as a possible D gene (5 bases). Trimming cost V 1 base and J 2 bases, with 12 bases left between them. Germline lookup yields CDR1 SGHRS and CDR2 YFSETQ. This CDR3 comprises 16 residues. The CDR3: CASSLMGLDNTGELFF. As DNA, the CDR3 is TGCGCCAGCAGCTTGATGGGGCTGGATAACACCGGGGAGCTGTTTTTT.

The sample holds one count of this clonotype. The chain joins TRBV11-2 to TRBJ2-5; D is undetermined. Trimming stripped 7 bases from V and 0 bases from J, with 9 bases between. CDR1 SGHAT and CDR2 FQNNGV come from the germline V gene. There are 13 residues in the CDR3. This CDR3 reads CASTWRNQETQYF. The CDR3, as DNA: TGTGCCAGCACCTGGCGGAACCAAGAGACCCAGTACTTC.

In its sample, this clonotype was seen a few times. The rearrangement links TRBV4-1 to TRBJ2-5, with D perhaps TRBD1 or TRBD2 (5 bases each). Looked up from germline, CDR1 is MGHRA and CDR2 is YSYEKL. The CDR3 has 15 amino acids. V was trimmed by 1 base and J by 1 base, leaving 10 bases between them. The CDR3 DNA reads TGCGCCAGCAGCCAAGGTGGGGACCCCCAAGAGACCCAGTACTTC. Protein: CASSQGGDPQETQYF.

This clonotype appeared a few times. The V gene is TRBV10-3, the J gene TRBJ1-2; D might be TRBD1 (6 bases). V lost 6 bases and J 4 bases, leaving 15 bases between the germline ends. Per the germline V gene, CDR1 is ENHRY and CDR2 is SYGVKD. The length of the CDR3 is 14 residues. CDR3 in amino acids: CAIRNAQGGYGYTF. The CDR3 region has the DNA TGTGCCATCAGGAATGCCCAAGGGGGCTATGGCTACACCTTC.

This chain links TRBV20-1 with TRBJ2-1; the D is unclear. Trimming took 0 bases from V and 8 from J, leaving 17 bases between them. The CDR3 spans 15 residues. CDR1 DFQATT and CDR2 SNEGSKA come from the germline V gene (reference sequence). The CDR3 reads CSARDPISTRHEQFF. The CDR3 DNA is TGCAGTGCTAGAGATCCGATCTCGACTCGGCATGAGCAGTTCTTC.

V gene TRBV7-7 combines with J gene TRBJ2-1; D is unclear. Germline V gene lookup returns CDR1 SSHAT and CDR2 FNYEAQ (reference sequence). This CDR3 has 15 amino acids. V lost 1 base and J 8 bases, leaving 15 bases between the germline ends. The CDR3 DNA reads TGTGCCAGCAGCTTAGATCCCGGACCGAACTATGAGCAGTTCTTC. It yields the protein CASSLDPGPNYEQFF.

The chain has TRBV5-1 and TRBJ2-1; the D gene is possibly TRBD1 (6 bases). The ends were cut back, 2 bases at V and 2 bases at J, with 8 bases in the middle. Germline CDR1 and CDR2: SGHRS and YFSETQ. CDR3 length: 14 amino acids. DNA of the CDR3: TGCGCCAGCAGCTTAGAGGGGGCCTACAATGAGCAGTTCTTC. It codes for CASSLEGAYNEQFF. The whole variable domain, remainder taken from reference TRBV5-1 and TRBJ2-1, is KAGVTQTPRYLIKTRGQQVTLSCSPISGHRSVSWYQQTPGQGLQFLFEYFSETQRNKGNFPGRFSGRQFSNSRSEMNVSTLELGDSALYLCASSLEGAYNEQFFGPGTRLTVL.

This clonotype was counted between two and nine times. This chain links TRBV12-3 or TRBV12-4 with TRBJ1-2; D unclear. This CDR3 contains 12 residues. The ends were cut back, 7 bases at V and 6 bases at J, with 12 bases in the middle. CDR3 coding DNA: TGTGCCAGCACCGGAAGTTGGGATGGCTACACCTTC. This sequence encodes CASTGSWDGYTF.

This clonotype was detected once. The rearrangement uses TRBV18 and TRBJ1-1; D is unresolved. In germline, CDR1 is KGHSH, CDR2 LQKENI. The CDR3 contains 15 residues. V gave up 0 bases and J gave up 1 base, with 9 bases separating them. The CDR3 reads CASSPPSKRNTEAFF. The CDR3 DNA reads as TGTGCCAGCTCACCACCGTCCAAAAGGAACACTGAAGCTTTCTTT. Full variable domain (missing parts from reference TRBV18 and TRBJ1-1): NAGVMQNPRHLVRRRGQEARLRCSPMKGHSHVYWYRQLPEEGLKFMVYLQKENIIDESGMPKERFSAEFPKEGPSILRIQQVVRGDSAAYFCASSPPSKRNTEAFFGQGTRLTVV.

This clonotype was counted a few times. The chain is built from TRBV7-2 and TRBJ1-5; possibly TRBD1 for D (6 bases). CDR1 and CDR2 from the germline V gene are SGHTA and FQGNSA. V lost 0 bases to trimming and J lost 3 bases, with 9 bases between them. There are 15 residues in the CDR3. The CDR3 protein is CASSLAGQLNQPQHF. CDR3 DNA sequence: TGTGCCAGCAGCTTAGCCGGACAGCTCAATCAGCCCCAGCATTTT.

The chain links TRBV5-1 to TRBJ1-5; D call uncertain. The germline V gene has CDR1 SGHRS and CDR2 YFSETQ. The germline V and J ends were trimmed by 0 bases and 1 base, with 8 bases remaining between them. The CDR3 is made up of 15 amino acids. This CDR3 is CASSLGDASNQPQHF. The CDR3, as DNA: TGCGCCAGCAGCTTGGGAGACGCCAGCAATCAGCCCCAGCATTTT.